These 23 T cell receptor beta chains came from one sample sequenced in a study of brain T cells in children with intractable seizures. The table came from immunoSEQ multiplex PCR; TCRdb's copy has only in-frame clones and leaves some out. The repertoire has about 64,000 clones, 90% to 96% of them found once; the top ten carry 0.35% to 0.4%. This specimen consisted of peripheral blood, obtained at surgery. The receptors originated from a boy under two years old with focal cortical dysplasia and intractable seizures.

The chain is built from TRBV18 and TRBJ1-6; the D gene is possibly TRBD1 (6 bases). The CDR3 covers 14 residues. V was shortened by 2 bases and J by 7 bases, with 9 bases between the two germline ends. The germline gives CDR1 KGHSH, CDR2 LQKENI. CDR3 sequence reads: CASSPEGGNSPLHF. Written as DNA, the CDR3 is TGTGCCAGCTCACCAGAGGGGGGGAATTCACCCCTCCACTTT.

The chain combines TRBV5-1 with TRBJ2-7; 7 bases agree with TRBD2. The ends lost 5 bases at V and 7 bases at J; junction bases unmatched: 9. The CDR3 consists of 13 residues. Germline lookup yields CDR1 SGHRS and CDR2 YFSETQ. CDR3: CASSSRTSGEQYF. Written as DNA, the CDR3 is TGCGCCAGCAGTTCTAGGACTAGTGGAGAGCAGTACTTC.

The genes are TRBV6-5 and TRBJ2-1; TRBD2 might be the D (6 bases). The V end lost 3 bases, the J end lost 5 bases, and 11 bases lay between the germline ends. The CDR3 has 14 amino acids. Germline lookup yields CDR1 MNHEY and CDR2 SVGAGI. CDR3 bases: TGTGCCAGCAGTTATGGAGGGCCCGACAATGAGCAGTTCTTC. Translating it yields CASSYGGPDNEQFF.

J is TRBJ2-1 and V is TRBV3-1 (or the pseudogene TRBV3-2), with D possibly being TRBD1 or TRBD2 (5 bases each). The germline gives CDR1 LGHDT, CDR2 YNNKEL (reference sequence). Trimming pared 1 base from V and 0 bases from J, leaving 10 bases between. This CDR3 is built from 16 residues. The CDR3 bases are TGTGCCAGCAGCCAAGTGTATGGGGGCTCCTACAATGAGCAGTTCTTC. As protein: CASSQVYGGSYNEQFF.

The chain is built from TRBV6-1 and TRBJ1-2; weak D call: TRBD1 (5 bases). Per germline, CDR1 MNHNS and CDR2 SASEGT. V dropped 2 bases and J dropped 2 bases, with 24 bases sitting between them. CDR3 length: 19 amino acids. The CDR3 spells CASSERRGGTIKLNYGYTF. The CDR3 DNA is TGTGCCAGCAGTGAACGTAGGGGAGGAACTATCAAATTGAACTATGGCTACACCTTC.

CDR3 bases: TGTGCCAGCAGCTCAACGTGGACAGGGAAGGGTAACTATGGCTACACCTTC. As protein: CASSSTWTGKGNYGYTF. The chain joins TRBV13 to TRBJ1-2; 8 bases line up with TRBD1. CDR1 PRHDT and CDR2 FYEKMQ come from the germline V gene (reference sequence). V dropped 4 bases and J dropped 1; count of bases not matched to a gene: 11. This CDR3 spans 17 amino acids.

The CDR3 is CASSQGTSRSNEQFF. DNA of the CDR3: TGTGCCAGCAGCCAAGGGACTAGCAGAAGCAATGAGCAGTTCTTC. The rearrangement uses TRBV7-2 and TRBJ2-1, with 9 bases aligning to TRBD2. This CDR3 region has 15 residues. The V gene end was trimmed by 5 bases and the J gene end by 6 bases; junction bases not matched to a gene: 8. Looked up from germline, CDR1 is SGHTA and CDR2 is FQGNSA. Full variable domain (remainder filled in from reference TRBV7-2 and TRBJ2-1): GAGVSQSPSNKVTEKGKDVELRCDPISGHTALYWYRQSLGQGLEFLIYFQGNSAPDKSGLPSDRFSAERTGGSVSTLTIQRTQQEDSAVYLCASSQGTSRSNEQFFGPGTRLTVL.

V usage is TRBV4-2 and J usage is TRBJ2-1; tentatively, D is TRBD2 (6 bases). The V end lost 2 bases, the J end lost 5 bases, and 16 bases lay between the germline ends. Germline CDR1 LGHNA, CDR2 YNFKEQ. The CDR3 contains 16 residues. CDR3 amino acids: CASSQYAGSGDNEQFF. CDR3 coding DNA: TGTGCCAGCAGCCAATACGCCGGGAGCGGAGACAATGAGCAGTTCTTC.

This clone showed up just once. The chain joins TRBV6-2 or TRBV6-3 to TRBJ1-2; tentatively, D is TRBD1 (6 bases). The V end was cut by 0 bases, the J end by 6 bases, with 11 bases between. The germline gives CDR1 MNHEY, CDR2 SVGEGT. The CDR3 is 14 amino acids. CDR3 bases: TGTGCCAGCAGTTACTCGCGGGACATAAATGGCTACACCTTC. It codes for CASSYSRDINGYTF.

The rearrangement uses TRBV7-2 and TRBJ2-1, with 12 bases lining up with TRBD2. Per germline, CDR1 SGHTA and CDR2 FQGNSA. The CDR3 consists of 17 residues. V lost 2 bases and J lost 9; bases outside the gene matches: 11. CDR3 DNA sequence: TGTGCCAGCAGCTTATTCCGGGCTAGCGGGAGGGCCGCTGAGCAGTTCTTC. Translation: CASSLFRASGRAAEQFF.

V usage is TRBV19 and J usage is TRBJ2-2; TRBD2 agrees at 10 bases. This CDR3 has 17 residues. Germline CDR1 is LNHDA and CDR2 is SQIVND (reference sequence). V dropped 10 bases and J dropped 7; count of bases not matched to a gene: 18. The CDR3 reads CATKGSLAGDFFGELFF. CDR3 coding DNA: TGTGCCACGAAAGGCAGCCTAGCGGGGGATTTTTTCGGGGAGCTGTTTTTT.

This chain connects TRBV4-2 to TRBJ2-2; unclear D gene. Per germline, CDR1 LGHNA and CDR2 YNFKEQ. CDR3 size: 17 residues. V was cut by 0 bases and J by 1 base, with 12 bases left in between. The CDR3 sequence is CASSQDNWSGNTGELFF. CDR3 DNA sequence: TGTGCCAGCAGCCAAGATAATTGGTCTGGGAACACCGGGGAGCTGTTTTTT.

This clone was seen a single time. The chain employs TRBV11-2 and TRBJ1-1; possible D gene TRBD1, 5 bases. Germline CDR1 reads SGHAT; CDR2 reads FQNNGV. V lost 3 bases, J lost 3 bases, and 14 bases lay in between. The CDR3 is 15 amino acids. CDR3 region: CASSLKGAPYTEAFF. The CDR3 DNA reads TGTGCCAGCAGCTTGAAAGGGGCCCCGTACACTGAAGCTTTCTTT.

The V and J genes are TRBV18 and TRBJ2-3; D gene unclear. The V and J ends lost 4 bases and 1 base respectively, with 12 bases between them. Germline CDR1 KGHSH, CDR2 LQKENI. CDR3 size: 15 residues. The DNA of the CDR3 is TGTGCCAGCTCACGCGATCTTGGGGGCACAGATACGCAGTATTTT. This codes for CASSRDLGGTDTQYF.

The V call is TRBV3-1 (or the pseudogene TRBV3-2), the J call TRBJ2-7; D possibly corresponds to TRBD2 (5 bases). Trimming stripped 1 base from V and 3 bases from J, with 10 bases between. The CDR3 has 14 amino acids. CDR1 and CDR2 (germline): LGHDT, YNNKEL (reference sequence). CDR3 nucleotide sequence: TGTGCCAGCAGCCAAGGGAGGTCCGGCTACGAGCAGTACTTC. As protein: CASSQGRSGYEQYF.

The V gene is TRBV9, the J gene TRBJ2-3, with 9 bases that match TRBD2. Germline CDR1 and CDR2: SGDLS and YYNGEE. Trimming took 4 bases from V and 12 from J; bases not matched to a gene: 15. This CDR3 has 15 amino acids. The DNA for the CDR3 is TGTGCCAGCAGCAACCTGGGGACTGGCGGGAGGGCCCAGTATTTT. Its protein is CASSNLGTGGRAQYF.

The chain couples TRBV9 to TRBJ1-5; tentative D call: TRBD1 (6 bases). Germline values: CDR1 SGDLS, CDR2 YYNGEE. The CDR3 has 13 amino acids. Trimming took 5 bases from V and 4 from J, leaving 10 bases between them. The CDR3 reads CASSEGGNQPQHF. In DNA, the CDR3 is TGTGCCAGCAGTGAGGGGGGAAATCAGCCCCAGCATTTT. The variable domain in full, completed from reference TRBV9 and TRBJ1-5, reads DSGVTQTPKHLITATGQRVTLRCSPRSGDLSVYWYQQSLDQGLQFLIQYYNGEERAKGNILERFSAQQFPDLHSELNLSSLELGDSALYFCASSEGGNQPQHFGDGTRLSIL.

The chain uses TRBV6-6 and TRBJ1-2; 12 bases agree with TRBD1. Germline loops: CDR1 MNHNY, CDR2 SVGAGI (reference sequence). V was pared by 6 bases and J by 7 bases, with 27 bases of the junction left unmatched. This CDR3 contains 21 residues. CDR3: CASSSQGTTLWGQGAVGGYTF. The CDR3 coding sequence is TGTGCCAGCAGCTCGCAGGGGACAACATTGTGGGGACAGGGGGCGGTCGGTGGCTACACCTTC.

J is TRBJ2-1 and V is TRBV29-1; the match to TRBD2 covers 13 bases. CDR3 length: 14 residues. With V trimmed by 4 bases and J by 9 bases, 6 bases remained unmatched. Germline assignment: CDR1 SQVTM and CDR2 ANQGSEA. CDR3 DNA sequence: TGCAGCGTTGGACTAGCGGGGGGACGGGGTGAGCAGTTCTTC. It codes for CSVGLAGGRGEQFF.

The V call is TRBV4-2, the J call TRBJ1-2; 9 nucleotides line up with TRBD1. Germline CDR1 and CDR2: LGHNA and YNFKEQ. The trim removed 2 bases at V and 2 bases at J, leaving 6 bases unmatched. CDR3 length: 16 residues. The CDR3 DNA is TGTGCCAGCAGCCAATCCGGGACAGGGCGCAACTATGGCTACACCTTC. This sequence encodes CASSQSGTGRNYGYTF.

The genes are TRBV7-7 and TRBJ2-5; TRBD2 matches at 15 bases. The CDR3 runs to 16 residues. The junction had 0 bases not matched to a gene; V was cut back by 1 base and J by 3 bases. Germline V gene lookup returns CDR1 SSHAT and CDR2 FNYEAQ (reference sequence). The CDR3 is CASSLGTSGGEETQYF. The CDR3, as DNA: TGTGCCAGCAGCTTAGGGACTAGCGGGGGGGAAGAGACCCAGTACTTC.

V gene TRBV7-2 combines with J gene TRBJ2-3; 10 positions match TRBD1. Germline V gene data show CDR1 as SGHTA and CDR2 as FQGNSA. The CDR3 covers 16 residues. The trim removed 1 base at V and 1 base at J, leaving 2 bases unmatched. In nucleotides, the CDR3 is TGTGCCAGCAGCTTAGGGGGGACAGGGGGCACAGATACGCAGTATTTT. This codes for CASSLGGTGGTDTQYF.

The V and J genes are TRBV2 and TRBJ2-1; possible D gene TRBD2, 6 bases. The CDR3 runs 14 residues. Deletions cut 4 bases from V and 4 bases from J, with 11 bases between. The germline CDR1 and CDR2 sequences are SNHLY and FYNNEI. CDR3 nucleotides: TGTGCCAGCAGTGGGAGACTAGGATACAATGAGCAGTTCTTC. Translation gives CASSGRLGYNEQFF.